This T cell receptor (beta chain) stems from a study of Ad26.COV2.S vaccination and SARS-CoV-2 variants. Findings of the study overall: Researchers reported similar non-spike TCR breadth in vaccine and placebo recipients. Spike-specific TCR breadth was greater after Ad26.COV2.S than placebo.

Concerning this clone itself: Antigen unknown.

Treatment here: approximately 18 received Ad26.COV2.S at low or high dose, single or two shots; 5 received placebo; per-sample allocation not given. The samples date from day 63 after the first vaccine or placebo injection. An Ad26 vector carrying the Wuhan-strain SARS-CoV-2 spike served as the vaccine. Assay used: immunoSEQ multiplex PCR; TCRdb lists only in-frame clones, some missing. The data show 300,000 to 350,000 clones, around 89% seen once. Unmatched junction bases numbered 3, after V lost 5 bases and J lost 4 bases. CDR1 LNHDA and CDR2 SQIVND come from the germline V gene (reference sequence). This CDR3 is built from 13 residues.

The receptor was isolated from a person between 18 and 59 years old who received the Ad26.COV2.S COVID-19 vaccine or a placebo. The material sequenced was peripheral blood, taken in a trial of Ad26.COV2.S vaccine versus placebo. V usage is TRBV19 and J usage is TRBJ2-3, with TRBD1 matching over 7 bases. The CDR3 loop reads CASSEGAADTQYF. CDR3 coding DNA: TGTGCCAGTAGTGAGGGGGCTGCAGATACGCAGTATTTT.